This T cell receptor (beta chain) is drawn from a study of blood T cell repertoires in COVID-19. Overall study context: Whether acute or convalescent, the COVID-19 samples came from the United States, Italy and Spain. PBMCs, B-cell-depleted T cells, or T cells were the source of the cDNA or gDNA that made up the material.

Trimming stripped 5 bases from V and 4 bases from J, with 26 bases between. CDR3 length: 18 residues. The V gene's germline CDR1 is MNHEY and CDR2 SMNVEV (reference sequence). In the authors' workflow: Amplification with reference gene primers provided the estimates of nucleated cell counts. Using immunoSEQ multiplex PCR, the repertoire was profiled, and TCRdb retains in-frame clones only, with some absent. Clonal size and the V and J genes are those of that table, whereas D and trimming came from the DNA. In the table there are around 250,000 clones, approximately 87% of which are singletons. Sequencing used peripheral blood. The source is a man between 60 and 70 years old with acute or convalescent COVID-19. J is TRBJ1-1 and V is TRBV27; maybe TRBD1 (6 bases). CDR3 amino acids: CASSGRGGGGSLGTEAFF. For the CDR3, the DNA is TGTGCCAGCAGTGGACGGGGAGGGGGAGGGAGCCTGGGCACTGAAGCTTTCTTT.